This record looks at one T cell receptor beta chain sequence and its context. Antigen unknown. The CDR3 contains 14 residues. CDR1 SGHTA and CDR2 FQGNSA come from the germline V gene. Trimming took 5 bases from V and 1 from J; bases not matched to a gene: 2. These data originate in a study of cytomegalovirus exposure and HLA in healthy donors. General observations from the study: Most TCR sequences were seen very rarely across donors, but some public TCRs occurred in many. In an earlier analysis, in 540 or so donors, most V segments appeared productive either ~90% or ~30% of the time. In a later analysis, the majority of CMV-associated beta chains seemingly showed HLA restriction.

PCR used 60 Vbeta primers and 13 Jbeta primers. Produced via immunoSEQ multiplex PCR; TCRdb's table is partial and in-frame only. Of about 130,000 clones in the sample, under 85% were seen once. The rearrangement links TRBV7-2 to TRBJ1-3; 7 positions match TRBD1. Sequenced sample: PBMCs. The TCR sequence derives from a boy between 10 and 17 years old in good health and CMV-seronegative. CDR3 nucleotides: TGTGCCAGCAGCCGACAGGGTTCTGGAAACACCATATATTTT. Encoded protein: CASSRQGSGNTIYF.